This T cell receptor (beta chain) originates from a study of vaccination and CD4 T cells after COVID-19. Looking at the study overall: The convalescents comprised six males and four females, two of them Hispanic.

CD4+ T cells that had been cultured provided DNA sequenced with the Oncomine TCR Beta short-read assay. TCRdb re-analysed the PCR reads in MiXCR, keeping a single row per CDR3 protein. The sample has fewer than 15,000 distinct CDR3 sequences, under 50% seen once. Germline CDR1 LGHNA, CDR2 YNFKEQ. The CDR3 has 13 amino acids. V lost 1 base and J lost 5, with 8 bases in between. This sample's treatment: roughly nine-day PBMC culture with coronavirus spike peptide pools or control peptides (ViraFEST assay). As to this clonotype: Antigen unknown.

This receptor was obtained from a human donor who had recovered from COVID-19. This chain links TRBV4-2 with TRBJ2-5, with D perhaps TRBD2 (5 bases). The material sequenced was CD4+ T cells from blood, cultured in vitro. CDR3 DNA sequence: TGTGCCAGCAGCCAAGGCGGGCGGGAGACCCAGTACTTC. Its translation is CASSQGGRETQYF.